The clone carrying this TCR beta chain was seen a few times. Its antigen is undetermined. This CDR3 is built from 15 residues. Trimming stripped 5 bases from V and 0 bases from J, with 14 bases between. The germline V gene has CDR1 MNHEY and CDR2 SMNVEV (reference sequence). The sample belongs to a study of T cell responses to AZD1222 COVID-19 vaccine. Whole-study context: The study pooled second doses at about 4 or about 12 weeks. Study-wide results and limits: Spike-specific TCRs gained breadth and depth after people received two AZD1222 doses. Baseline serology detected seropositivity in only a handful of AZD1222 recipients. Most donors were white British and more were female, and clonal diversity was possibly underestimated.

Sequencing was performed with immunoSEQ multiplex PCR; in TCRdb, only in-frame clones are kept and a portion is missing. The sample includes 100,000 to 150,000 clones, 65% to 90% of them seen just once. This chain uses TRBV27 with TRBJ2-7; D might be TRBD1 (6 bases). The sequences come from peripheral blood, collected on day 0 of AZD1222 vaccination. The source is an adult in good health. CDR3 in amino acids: CASSPMDSVSYEQYF. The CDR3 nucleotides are TGTGCCAGCAGTCCGATGGACAGTGTCTCCTACGAGCAGTACTTC.